The 7 T cell receptor beta chains in this list originate from one sample, sequenced in a study of T cells in Graves' hyperthyroidism and ophthalmopathy. Authors of the study amplified TCR beta CDR3 regions from RNA transcripts. First-round RT-PCR with HTBI primers amplified the TCR CDR3 region. TCRdb reprocessed the multiplex PCR reads with MiXCR, giving one entry per CDR3 protein. The sample shows a few hundred thousand distinct CDR3 sequences, 15% to 19% of them seen only once. Specimen: blood. The receptors were sampled from a woman in her twenties or thirties with Graves' hyperthyroidism.

As for this clonotype: This may stem from a read error, because a much larger clone lies one nucleotide away. The chain is built from TRBV14 and TRBJ2-7; 8 nucleotides agree with TRBD1. The CDR3 runs to 15 residues. The junction had 11 bases not matched to a gene; V was cut back by 5 bases and J by 5 bases. CDR1 and CDR2 (germline): SGHDN, FVKESK. CDR3 bases: TGTGCCAGCAGCTCACGGGACAGGTCCTTCCACGAGCAGTACTTC. This translates into CASSSRDRSFHEQYF.

This clonotype was seen at least ten times. The chain carries TRBV20-1 and TRBJ2-1, with D perhaps TRBD2 (5 bases). Germline assignment: CDR1 DFQATT and CDR2 SNEGSKA (reference sequence). The germline V and J ends were trimmed by 0 bases and 3 bases, with 9 bases remaining between them. The CDR3 totals 14 residues. The CDR3: CSARDGRDYNEQFF. The CDR3 DNA is TGCAGTGCTAGAGACGGACGGGACTACAATGAGCAGTTCTTC.

The CDR3 nucleotides read TGTGCCAGTAGGGCTAGCGGGAGCCCTAACAATGAGCAGTTCTTC. Translation: CASRASGSPNNEQFF. This chain links TRBV19 with TRBJ2-1, with 10 bases that match TRBD2. V lost 6 bases to trimming and J lost 5 bases; unmatched junction nucleotides: 7. This CDR3 has 15 amino acids. Germline-derived CDR1 and CDR2 are LNHDA and SQIVND (reference sequence).

This clonotype was counted at least ten times. The J gene is TRBJ2-3, the V gene TRBV7-2; 9 bases line up with TRBD2. J was trimmed by 0 bases and V by 2 bases; bases with no gene match: 6. The CDR3 runs 17 residues. CDR1 is SGHTA and CDR2 is FQGNSA in the germline V gene. This CDR3 reads CASSLPGLAPSTDTQYF. The CDR3 DNA reads as TGTGCCAGCAGCTTACCCGGACTAGCGCCTAGCACAGATACGCAGTATTTT.

Points on this clonotype: A much more abundant neighbour one base away suggests this may be a read error. The chain couples TRBV6-9 to TRBJ2-1, with 8 bases fitting TRBD2. In germline, CDR1 is MNHGY, CDR2 SVAAGI. The CDR3 is 14 amino acids. The CDR3 DNA is TGTGCCAGAAGTTACGGCGGGAGGTCGGGTGAGCAGTTCTTC. This encodes CARSYGGRSGEQFF.

The rearrangement joins TRBV7-9 to TRBJ2-1; TRBD1 matches 10 bases. In germline, CDR1 is SEHNR, CDR2 FQNEAQ (reference sequence). V was pared by 4 bases and J by 5 bases, with 8 bases of the junction left unmatched. The CDR3 consists of 16 residues. The CDR3 DNA is TGTGCCAGCAGCTCCCAGGACAGGGGGGAACACAATGAGCAGTTCTTC. Its protein is CASSSQDRGEHNEQFF.

This clonotype has only a few counts. The chain joins TRBV5-1 to TRBJ1-2, with a possible D match to TRBD1 (5 bases). Trimming took off 2 bases at V and 8 bases at J, with 16 bases between the two ends. CDR3 length equals 14 residues. Germline-derived CDR1 and CDR2 are SGHRS and YFSETQ. CDR3 nucleotide sequence: TGCGCCAGCAGCTTCAAGACCCCTGGGGACGGCTACACCTTC. Residues: CASSFKTPGDGYTF.